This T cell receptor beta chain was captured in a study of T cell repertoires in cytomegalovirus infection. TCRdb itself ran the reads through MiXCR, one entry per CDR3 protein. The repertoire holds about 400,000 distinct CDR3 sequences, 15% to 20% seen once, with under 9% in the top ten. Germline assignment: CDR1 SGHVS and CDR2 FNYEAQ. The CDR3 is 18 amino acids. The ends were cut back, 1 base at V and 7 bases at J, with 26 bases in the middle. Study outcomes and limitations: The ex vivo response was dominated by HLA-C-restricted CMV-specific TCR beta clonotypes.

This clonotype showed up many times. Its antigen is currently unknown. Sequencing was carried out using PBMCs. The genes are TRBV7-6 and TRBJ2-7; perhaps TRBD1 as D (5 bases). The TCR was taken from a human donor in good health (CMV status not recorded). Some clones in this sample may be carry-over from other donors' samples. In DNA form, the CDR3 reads TGTGCCAGCAGCTTAGGGTTCGGTGGGGCCGCCCTTTTGGGGGAGCAGTACTTC. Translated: CASSLGFGGAALLGEQYF.